A single sample is the source of the 2 T cell receptor beta chains below, sequenced in a study of shared clonotypes between healthy human individuals. Sequencing was performed with immunoSEQ multiplex PCR; in TCRdb, only in-frame clones are kept and a portion is missing. The sample has about 1.9 million clones; just under 95% are singletons. In the naive CD8 group, cells lacked CD45RO and were positively selected for CCR7, so terminally differentiated effector memory CD45RA+ cells were left out. The specimen sequenced was naive CD8+ T cells from PBMCs. These receptors were taken from a man between 18 and 29 years old in good health. Some clones in this sample may be carry-over from other donors' samples.

As to this clone: This sample includes further DNA sequences coding for the same CDR3. The gene calls are TRBV9 and TRBJ1-2; D remains ambiguous. The CDR3 is 12 residues long. Germline V gene sequence: CDR1 SGDLS, CDR2 YYNGEE. V lost 0 bases and J 6 bases, leaving 6 bases between the germline ends. Written as DNA, the CDR3 is TGTGCCAGCAGCGTAGGAAGGGATGGCTACACCTTC. Amino acids: CASSVGRDGYTF.

The chain is built from TRBV29-1 and TRBJ2-1, with unresolved D. V was trimmed by 5 bases and J by 2 bases, leaving 13 bases between them. This CDR3 is built from 14 residues. Per the germline V gene, CDR1 is SQVTM and CDR2 is ANQGSEA. Here the CDR3 DNA reads TGCAGCGTTCCCCCACCCTCACCCTACAATGAGCAGTTCTTC. This codes for CSVPPPSPYNEQFF.